Detailed here is one TCR beta chain. Random-hexamer reverse transcription was applied to roughly 0.5 to 1 ug RNA. Each CDR3 protein is one row after TCRdb ran MiXCR on the immunoSEQ multiplex PCR reads. This sample has roughly 200,000 distinct CDR3 sequences, with under 97% found just once. This CDR3 comprises 16 residues. J was trimmed by 9 bases and V by 7 bases; bases with no gene match: 16. Germline lookup yields CDR1 SGDLS and CDR2 YYNGEE. This record comes from a study of CD8 T cells in Susac syndrome. This sequence joins TRBV9 and TRBJ2-1, with 10 bases aligning to TRBD2. The sample taken for sequencing was CD4+ T cells from PBMCs. This TCR came from a human donor with multiple sclerosis. The CDR3 reads CASSPVGSGGATEQFF. As DNA, the CDR3 is TGTGCCAGCTCCCCGGTCGGGAGCGGGGGGGCCACTGAGCAGTTCTTC.